The 24 T cell receptor beta chains below come from one sample, sequenced in a study of shared clonotypes between healthy human individuals. Measured with immunoSEQ multiplex PCR; TCRdb has only the in-frame clones, and not every one. This sample has roughly 1 million clones, with roughly 75% found just once. The sequenced sample consisted of memory CD4+ T cells sorted from blood. Subset: CD45RA-negative fraction. The source of these receptors is a man aged 18 to 29 in good health.

This clone was detected a few times. The J gene is TRBJ2-3, the V gene TRBV2; maybe TRBD2 (5 bases). This CDR3 region has 15 residues. V lost 0 bases and J lost 6, with 13 bases in between. Germline V lookup: CDR1 SNHLY, CDR2 FYNNEI. CDR3 protein: CASSEAPSFADTQYF. The CDR3 DNA sequence: TGTGCCAGCAGTGAAGCGCCTAGCTTTGCCGATACGCAGTATTTT.

In this sample, this clone turned up many times. The rearrangement joins TRBV19 to TRBJ1-5; D is uncertain. V was pared by 5 bases and J by 7 bases, with 9 bases between. CDR1 and CDR2 from the germline V gene are LNHDA and SQIVND (reference sequence). The CDR3 sequence is 12 residues long. In DNA, the CDR3 is TGTGCCAGTAGTTCCTTTGGGCAGCCCCAGCATTTT. Translating it yields CASSSFGQPQHF.

The V and J genes are TRBV9 and TRBJ2-2; possible D gene TRBD2, 6 bases. The length of the CDR3 is 16 residues. The germline gives CDR1 SGDLS, CDR2 YYNGEE. The V gene lost 0 bases and the J gene lost 1 base, with 10 bases spanning the gap. In DNA, the CDR3 is TGTGCCAGCAGCGTAGTCCCGGGGGTGAACACCGGGGAGCTGTTTTTT. Protein product: CASSVVPGVNTGELFF.

This clone appeared a single time. This sequence joins TRBV2 and TRBJ2-5; D is perhaps TRBD2 (5 bases). Deletions cut 2 bases from V and 5 bases from J, with 6 bases between. The germline gives CDR1 SNHLY, CDR2 FYNNEI. The CDR3 sequence is 12 residues long. The CDR3 sequence is CASSEKRETQYF. CDR3 nucleotides: TGTGCCAGCAGTGAAAAGCGGGAGACCCAGTACTTC.

As regards this clone: This specimen includes other DNA sequences encoding the same CDR3. V is TRBV5-1 and J is TRBJ2-5; 7 bases agree with TRBD1. The V and J ends lost 0 bases and 1 base, in that order; junction bases with no gene match: 3. CDR1 and CDR2 (germline): SGHRS, YFSETQ. CDR3 size: 15 residues. The CDR3 here is CASSLGQGPQETQYF. DNA for the CDR3: TGCGCCAGCAGCTTGGGACAGGGCCCCCAAGAGACCCAGTACTTC.

The chain employs TRBV5-5 and TRBJ1-5; TRBD1 matches 8 bases. Per the germline V gene, CDR1 is SGHKS and CDR2 is YYEKEE (reference sequence). The CDR3 covers 15 residues. The trim removed 0 bases at V and 7 bases at J, leaving 6 bases unmatched. Here the CDR3 DNA reads TGTGCCAGCAGCTTGGCGGGACAGGCTCGGCAGCCCCAGCATTTT. Translation gives CASSLAGQARQPQHF.

V gene TRBV7-8 combines with J gene TRBJ1-5; D remains ambiguous. The CDR3 totals 15 residues. V was shortened by 5 bases and J by 4 bases, with 15 bases between the two germline ends. CDR1 and CDR2 from the germline V gene are SGHVS and FQNEAQ. The CDR3 bases are TGTGCCAGCAGCGGTTCTCAGGTTGGAAATCAGCCCCAGCATTTT. Translating it yields CASSGSQVGNQPQHF.

The V call is TRBV11-2, the J call TRBJ2-5; possible D gene TRBD1, 5 bases. Per the germline V gene, CDR1 is SGHAT and CDR2 is FQNNGV. Trimming took 1 base from V and 4 from J, leaving 19 bases between them. CDR3 size: 17 residues. This CDR3 is CASSLVGSTASPETQYF. Written as DNA, the CDR3 is TGTGCCAGCAGCTTAGTAGGGTCGACAGCCTCCCCAGAGACCCAGTACTTC. The full variable domain, its missing parts supplied by reference TRBV11-2 and TRBJ2-5, is EAGVAQSPRYKIIEKRQSVAFWCNPISGHATLYWYQQILGQGPKLLIQFQNNGVVDDSQLPKDRFSAERLKGVDSTLKIQPAKLEDSAVYLCASSLVGSTASPETQYFGPGTRLLVL.

J is TRBJ2-2 and V is TRBV5-4; TRBD1 agrees at 8 bases. The germline V gene encodes CDR1 SGHNT and CDR2 YYREEE (reference sequence). The CDR3 is 18 amino acids. The trim removed 6 bases at V and 4 bases at J, leaving 17 bases unmatched. The CDR3 protein is CASTPRGTGTGGTGELFF. The CDR3 DNA sequence: TGTGCCAGCACCCCTAGAGGAACCGGGACAGGTGGCACCGGGGAGCTGTTTTTT.

Concerning this clone itself: A read error may be the cause here, since a much bigger clone is one base away. V is TRBV5-6 and J is TRBJ1-3; no reliable D call. The CDR3 is 14 amino acids. Germline V gene lookup returns CDR1 SGHDT and CDR2 YYEEEE. Trimming left V 0 bases short and J 0 bases short, with 4 bases between. This CDR3 reads CASSLGSSGNTIYF. DNA for the CDR3: TGTGCCAGCAGCTTGGGCAGCTCTGGAAACACCATATATTTT.

With respect to this clone: The sample contains more than one DNA sequence encoding this CDR3. The rearrangement links TRBV5-1 to TRBJ2-3; tentative D call: TRBD1 (6 bases). Per the germline V gene, CDR1 is SGHRS and CDR2 is YFSETQ. CDR3 length equals 15 residues. V lost 0 bases and J lost 0, with 8 bases in between. The CDR3 region is CASSLGTASTDTQYF. Here the CDR3 DNA reads TGCGCCAGCAGCTTGGGGACAGCTAGCACAGATACGCAGTATTTT.

The chain joins TRBV2 to TRBJ2-2; D gene unclear. The CDR3 runs 14 residues. Germline V gives CDR1 SNHLY, CDR2 FYNNEI. V was trimmed by 4 bases and J by 1 base, leaving 7 bases between them. The CDR3 loop is CASSVGWNTGELFF. CDR3 coding DNA: TGTGCCAGCAGTGTCGGGTGGAACACCGGGGAGCTGTTTTTT.

The chain links TRBV6-1 to TRBJ2-5; 9 bases line up with TRBD2. Germline V gives CDR1 MNHNS, CDR2 SASEGT. This CDR3 is 13 amino acids long. The trim removed 7 bases at V and 5 bases at J, leaving 5 bases unmatched. CDR3 residues: CASTPAGGETQYF. For the CDR3, the DNA is TGTGCCAGCACTCCTGCGGGGGGGGAGACCCAGTACTTC.

For the CDR3, the DNA is TGTGCCAGCAGCTGGGACTCCCCGAGGGGCTACGAGCAGTACTTC. This translates into CASSWDSPRGYEQYF. The V call is TRBV7-2, the J call TRBJ2-7; a possible D gene is TRBD2 (6 bases). The CDR3 totals 15 residues. V was cut by 4 bases and J by 3 bases, with 16 bases left in between. CDR1 and CDR2 (germline): SGHTA, FQGNSA.

This clone was seen only a few times. J is TRBJ1-2 and V is TRBV12-5, with a weak D call TRBD1 (5 bases). Germline CDR1 and CDR2: LGHNT and FRNRAP. The CDR3 runs to 13 residues. The V end lost 6 bases, the J end lost 8 bases, and 16 bases lay between the germline ends. This CDR3 is CASGYGGQGGYTF. CDR3 DNA: TGTGCTAGTGGATATGGAGGGCAGGGAGGCTACACCTTC.

The rearrangement links TRBV5-1 to TRBJ1-3, with 7 positions matching TRBD1. The germline CDR1 and CDR2 sequences are SGHRS and YFSETQ. The CDR3 is 15 residues long. V shed 2 bases, J shed 11 bases, and the junction held 13 bases outside the gene matches. The CDR3 loop reads CASSLMGTAGQAIYF. The CDR3 DNA is TGCGCCAGCAGCTTAATGGGGACAGCGGGACAAGCCATATATTTT.

The rearrangement links TRBV19 to TRBJ2-1; D may be TRBD2 (6 bases). Trimming left V 6 bases short and J 1 base short, with 13 bases between. There are 15 residues in the CDR3. Germline lookup yields CDR1 LNHDA and CDR2 SQIVND (reference sequence). CDR3 amino acids: CASSDGTESYNEQFF. For the CDR3, the DNA is TGTGCCAGTAGCGACGGGACTGAGTCCTACAATGAGCAGTTCTTC. The full variable domain, rest sourced from reference TRBV19 and TRBJ2-1, is DGGITQSPKYLFRKEGQNVTLSCEQNLNHDAMYWYRQDPGQGLRLIYYSQIVNDFQKGDIAEGYSVSREKKESFPLTVTSAQKNPTAFYLCASSDGTESYNEQFFGPGTRLTVL.

The rearrangement uses TRBV2 and TRBJ1-5; no reliable D call. The CDR3 spans 16 residues. V lost 4 bases and J lost 4, with 17 bases in between. Per germline, CDR1 SNHLY and CDR2 FYNNEI. The chain's CDR3 is CASSAYGLLQNQPQHF. CDR3 in DNA: TGTGCCAGCAGTGCCTACGGGCTCCTTCAGAATCAGCCCCAGCATTTT.

This clone was recorded a few times. V is TRBV10-3 and J is TRBJ2-5; 7 nucleotides align to TRBD1. With V trimmed by 8 bases and J by 3 bases, 6 bases remained unmatched. The CDR3 runs to 13 residues. Germline V lookup: CDR1 ENHRY, CDR2 SYGVKD. CDR3 bases: TGTGCCATCGGATACAGGGGTGAAGAGACCCAGTACTTC. It yields the protein CAIGYRGEETQYF.

The CDR3, as DNA: TGTGCCAGCAGCCCCCCCCTCGGCTCCTACAATGAGCAGTTCTTC. Amino acid sequence: CASSPPLGSYNEQFF. V and J are TRBV5-4 and TRBJ2-1; D remains unclear. This CDR3 is built from 15 residues. The germline gives CDR1 SGHNT, CDR2 YYREEE (reference sequence). V was trimmed by 4 bases and J by 0 bases, leaving 11 bases between them.

This clone was detected only once. V usage is TRBV19 and J usage is TRBJ2-2; D possibly corresponds to TRBD2 (6 bases). Germline CDR1 is LNHDA and CDR2 is SQIVND (reference sequence). Trimming took 3 bases from V and 4 from J, leaving 21 bases between them. This CDR3 has 18 residues. The CDR3 is CASSIGRGRSLGTGELFF. In DNA form, the CDR3 reads TGTGCCAGTAGTATCGGTCGAGGGAGGTCCCTGGGCACCGGGGAGCTGTTTTTT.

The genes are TRBV6-5 and TRBJ1-6, with 7 bases matching TRBD1. The ends lost 4 bases at V and 12 bases at J; junction bases unmatched: 9. The CDR3 length is 14 residues. Per germline, CDR1 MNHEY and CDR2 SVGAGI. The CDR3 loop reads CASSSHGTAQPLHF. The DNA for the CDR3 is TGTGCCAGCAGTTCCCATGGGACAGCACAACCCCTCCACTTT.

The rearrangement links TRBV2 to TRBJ2-3; D tentatively reads TRBD1 or TRBD2 (5 bases each). Trimming cost V 2 bases and J 4 bases, with 7 bases left between them. Germline V CDR1 and CDR2: SNHLY, FYNNEI. The CDR3 length is 13 residues. The CDR3 DNA sequence: TGTGCCAGCAGTGAACCGGGGCCAGATACGCAGTATTTT. This codes for CASSEPGPDTQYF.

This clone showed up many times. The CDR3 is CASSSTGPYNSPLHF. The CDR3 DNA reads as TGCGCCAGCAGCTCTACAGGGCCTTATAATTCACCCCTCCACTTT. The J gene is TRBJ1-6, the V gene TRBV5-1; D perhaps matches TRBD1 (6 bases). CDR1 and CDR2 (germline): SGHRS, YFSETQ. The CDR3 is 15 amino acids. V lost 3 bases, J lost 4 bases, and 11 bases lay in between.